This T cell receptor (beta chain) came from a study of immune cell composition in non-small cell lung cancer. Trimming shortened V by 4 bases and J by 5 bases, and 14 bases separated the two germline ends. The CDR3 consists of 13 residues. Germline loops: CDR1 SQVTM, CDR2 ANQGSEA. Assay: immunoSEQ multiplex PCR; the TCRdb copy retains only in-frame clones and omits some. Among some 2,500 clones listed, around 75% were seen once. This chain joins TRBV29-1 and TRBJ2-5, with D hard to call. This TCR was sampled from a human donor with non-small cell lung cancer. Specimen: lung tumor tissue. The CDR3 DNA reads TGCAGCGTTGTCGTTTCCGGTCGGGAGACCCAGTACTTC. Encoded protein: CSVVVSGRETQYF.